The clone carrying this T cell receptor beta chain was counted at least ten times. Its antigen is currently unknown. This specimen belongs to a study of T cell repertoires in cytomegalovirus infection. One entry per CDR3 protein results from TCRdb running MiXCR on the reads. The table records 900,000 to 950,000 distinct CDR3 sequences, 25% to 40% of them present only once. The CDR3 length is 15 residues. The V gene's germline CDR1 is SGHVS and CDR2 FNYEAQ. The ends lost 2 bases at V and 9 bases at J; junction bases unmatched: 7. The chain links TRBV7-6 to TRBJ2-1; TRBD2 matches at 10 bases. The source material was cultured CD8+ T cells from PBMCs, sampled from culture after CMV antigen stimulation. The receptor was isolated from a human donor in good health (CMV status not recorded). Some clones in this sample may be carry-over from other donors' samples. The DNA for the CDR3 is TGTGCCAGCAGCTTAAACAGCGGGGGGGCCGTTGAGCAGTTCTTC. Translated, it gives CASSLNSGGAVEQFF.